Each of the 19 T cell receptor beta chains below was sequenced from the same sample in a study of Graves' ophthalmopathy and Graves' hyperthyroidism. The authors amplified TCR beta CDR3 regions, and they did so from RNA transcripts for repertoire sequencing. Investigators did first-round RT-PCR with HTBI primers, then second-round multiplex PCR. TCRdb redid the calling of the multiplex PCR reads with MiXCR, one entry per CDR3 protein. The sample has about 200,000 distinct CDR3 sequences, under 30% seen once. The sequenced sample consisted of peripheral blood. The source is a man aged 45-65 years with Graves' ophthalmopathy.

This clonotype was picked up many times. The genes are TRBV2 and TRBJ2-7; D is uncertain. The CDR3 has 12 amino acids. CDR1 is SNHLY and CDR2 is FYNNEI in the germline V gene. V lost 5 bases and J 2 bases, leaving 7 bases between the germline ends. The CDR3 nucleotides read TGTGCCAGCAGTTACAAGACCTACGAGCAGTACTTC. Translated, it gives CASSYKTYEQYF. Full variable domain (rest looked up from reference TRBV2 and TRBJ2-7): EPEVTQTPSHQVTQMGQEVILRCVPISNHLYFYWYRQILGQKVEFLVSFYNNEISEKSEIFDDQFSVERPDGSNFTLKIRSTKLEDSAMYFCASSYKTYEQYFGPGTRLTVT.

This clonotype turned up a few times. The rearrangement uses TRBV6-1 and TRBJ2-7, with 8 bases matching TRBD2. Losses at the gene ends were 5 bases for V and 2 bases for J; bases not matched to a gene: 8. Per the germline V gene, CDR1 is MNHNS and CDR2 is SASEGT. The CDR3 is made up of 15 amino acids. The CDR3 protein is CASSRPGTSTYEQYF. The CDR3 DNA sequence: TGTGCCAGCAGTCGTCCCGGGACTAGTACCTACGAGCAGTACTTC.

This clonotype was recorded only once. The J gene is TRBJ2-5, the V gene TRBV20-1; perhaps TRBD2 as D (5 bases). Germline values: CDR1 DFQATT, CDR2 SNEGSKA (reference sequence). V dropped 6 bases and J dropped 5 bases, with 19 bases sitting between them. CDR3 length equals 14 residues. Written as DNA, the CDR3 is TGCAGTGCGCTCGGACTTGTAGGCAGCGAGACCCAGTACTTC. Translating it yields CSALGLVGSETQYF.

This clonotype was recorded many times. This chain joins TRBV12-3 or TRBV12-4 and TRBJ1-5; a weak D match, TRBD1 (6 bases). This CDR3 contains 15 residues. V lost 5 bases and J 4 bases, leaving 15 bases between the germline ends. CDR3 region: CASSPTGQTNQPQHF. The CDR3, as DNA: TGTGCCAGCAGTCCCACAGGGCAAACAAATCAGCCCCAGCATTTT.

This clonotype was recorded at least ten times. V gene TRBV11-2 combines with J gene TRBJ2-7, with TRBD1 identical over 10 bases. V was clipped by 3 bases and J by 5 bases; unmatched bases: 7. The CDR3 runs 15 residues. Germline V lookup: CDR1 SGHAT, CDR2 FQNNGV. Here the CDR3 reads CASSFDLGQGNEQYF. In DNA form, the CDR3 reads TGTGCCAGCAGCTTCGACCTGGGACAGGGGAACGAGCAGTACTTC.

This chain joins TRBV27 and TRBJ1-2, with 7 bases matching TRBD1. Germline loops: CDR1 MNHEY, CDR2 SMNVEV (reference sequence). The CDR3 covers 13 residues. Germline trimming cut 6 bases from V and 7 bases from J; bases unmatched to any gene: 8. Here the CDR3 reads CASRTGRDIGYTF. CDR3 bases: TGTGCCAGCAGGACAGGGCGGGATATTGGCTACACCTTC.

Ten or more counts support this clonotype. The V gene is TRBV19, the J gene TRBJ2-7; D is possibly TRBD2 (5 bases). The CDR3 spans 13 residues. Germline V CDR1 and CDR2: LNHDA, SQIVND (reference sequence). Between the trimmed V and J ends, which lost 5 bases and 4 bases, there was a span of 12 bases. CDR3 in DNA: TGTGCCAGTAGTCCAGGACTGCTATACGAGCAGTACTTC. It is translated as CASSPGLLYEQYF.

Many counts were recorded for this clonotype. This chain links TRBV5-1 with TRBJ2-2, with D unclear. Trimming cost V 1 base and J 0 bases, with 7 bases left between them. Germline-derived CDR1 and CDR2 are SGHRS and YFSETQ. This CDR3 region has 15 residues. Written as DNA, the CDR3 is TGCGCCAGCAGCTTGTCTGCCACGAACACCGGGGAGCTGTTTTTT. Residues: CASSLSATNTGELFF.

The chain recombines TRBV12-3 or TRBV12-4 with TRBJ1-2; no definite D call. The V end lost 3 bases, the J end lost 4 bases, and 15 bases lay between the germline ends. The CDR3 loop spans 15 amino acids. The CDR3 here is CASSLGSRSTYGYTF. CDR3 sequence (DNA): TGTGCCAGCAGTTTGGGGAGCAGGTCAACCTATGGCTACACCTTC.

This clonotype showed up many times. J is TRBJ2-5 and V is TRBV2; D might be TRBD1 (6 bases). Germline V gene data show CDR1 as SNHLY and CDR2 as FYNNEI. Trimming took 5 bases from V and 8 from J, leaving 9 bases between them. The CDR3 loop spans 11 amino acids. CDR3 region: CASSYRDTQYF. CDR3 coding DNA: TGTGCCAGCAGTTACAGGGATACCCAGTACTTC.

The chain combines TRBV6-5 with TRBJ1-1; D gene unclear. V lost 0 bases to trimming and J lost 5 bases, with 7 bases between them. The CDR3 totals 13 residues. CDR1 is MNHEY, CDR2 SVGAGI, per germline. The CDR3 DNA reads as TGTGCCAGCAGTTACTCGACCGGGACTGAAGCTTTCTTT. It specifies CASSYSTGTEAFF.

This clonotype was seen at least ten times. The germline gene is not matched at one end of the junction; a read error may be the cause. DNA of the CDR3: TGTGCCAGCTGTTTTGGGACGCCGCTGAGTCACGAGCAGTACTTC. This gives the protein CASCFGTPLSHEQYF. The chain employs TRBV28 and TRBJ2-7; tentatively, D is TRBD1 or TRBD2 (5 bases each). CDR3 length: 15 amino acids. Per germline, CDR1 MDHEN and CDR2 SYDVKM. Using reference TRBV28 and TRBJ2-7 for the parts outside the CDR3, the full variable domain is DVKVTQSSRYLVKRTGEKVFLECVQDMDHENMFWYRQDPGLGLRLIYFSYDVKMKEKGDIPEGYSVSREKKERFSLILESASTNQTSMYLCASCFGTPLSHEQYFGPGTRLTVT.

This clonotype was found many times. Here the CDR3 DNA reads TGTGCCAGCAGCTCCAACAGGGCCGAAACTGAAGCTTTCTTT. Its protein product is CASSSNRAETEAFF. This chain links TRBV7-2 with TRBJ1-1; the D gene is possibly TRBD1 (6 bases). Germline V gene lookup returns CDR1 SGHTA and CDR2 FQGNSA. Trimming removed 4 bases at V and 5 bases at J, with 14 bases between. The CDR3 extends over 14 amino acids.

This clonotype was picked up many times. This chain uses TRBV6-2 or TRBV6-3 with TRBJ2-7; D gene unclear. This CDR3 is 13 amino acids long. Germline V gene sequence: CDR1 MNHEY, CDR2 SVGEGT. V dropped 0 bases and J dropped 3 bases, with 6 bases sitting between them. Here the CDR3 reads CASSYSRSYEQYF. The CDR3 nucleotides are TGTGCCAGCAGTTACTCGAGGAGCTACGAGCAGTACTTC.

The sample holds many counts of this clonotype. The rearrangement uses TRBV4-3 and TRBJ2-5; TRBD1 matches at 10 bases. This CDR3 has 15 amino acids. CDR1 and CDR2 from the germline V gene are LGHNA and YSLEER. J lost 1 base, V lost 4 bases, and 3 bases had no gene match. DNA for the CDR3: TGCGCCAGCAGCCCTCGGGACAGGGGCCAAGAGACCCAGTACTTC. Translating it yields CASSPRDRGQETQYF.

In its sample, this clonotype was seen many times. This chain joins TRBV29-1 and TRBJ2-3, with a possible D match to TRBD1 (6 bases). The germline gives CDR1 SQVTM, CDR2 ANQGSEA. The CDR3 runs 12 residues. Trimming shortened V by 3 bases and J by 5 bases, and 9 bases separated the two germline ends. CDR3 sequence (DNA): TGCAGCGTTGAGCAGGGGCAAGATACGCAGTATTTT. It translates to CSVEQGQDTQYF.

This clonotype has at least ten counts. The rearrangement links TRBV12-3 or TRBV12-4 to TRBJ2-2, with D unresolved. The ends were cut back, 2 bases at V and 4 bases at J, with 5 bases in the middle. The CDR3 totals 13 residues. The CDR3 DNA is TGTGCCAGCAGTTTACGGGTCACCGGGGAGCTGTTTTTT. Its protein product is CASSLRVTGELFF.

This clonotype occurred many times. The rearrangement joins TRBV20-1 to TRBJ1-5; 9 bases are a match to TRBD1. CDR3 length: 15 amino acids. Losses at the gene ends were 2 bases for V and 4 bases for J; bases not matched to a gene: 6. The germline gives CDR1 DFQATT, CDR2 SNEGSKA (reference sequence). In DNA, the CDR3 is TGCAGTGCTAGAAGACAGGGGGTCGGGAATCAGCCCCAGCATTTT. It is translated as CSARRQGVGNQPQHF.

This clonotype was recorded many times. This chain connects TRBV7-9 to TRBJ2-7, with a possible D match to TRBD2 (7 bases). This CDR3 has 15 residues. With 8 bases removed from V and 2 bases from J, the gap between germline ends came to 19 bases. From germline, CDR1 is SEHNR and CDR2 FQNEAQ (reference sequence). The chain's CDR3 is CASGRGGGSPYEQYF. In DNA, the CDR3 is TGTGCCAGCGGTAGGGGGGGAGGGAGCCCCTACGAGCAGTACTTC. Full variable domain (missing parts from reference TRBV7-9 and TRBJ2-7): DTGVSQNPRHKITKRGQNVTFRCDPISEHNRLYWYRQTLGQGPEFLTYFQNEAQLEKSRLLSDRFSAERPKGSFSTLEIQRTEQGDSAMYLCASGRGGGSPYEQYFGPGTRLTVT.